The next 4 T cell receptor beta chains were all read from a single sample in a study of T cells expressing NK-cell markers. TCRdb reprocessed the 5' RACE reads and reports one entry per CDR3 protein, with no DNA. This sample lists about 460,000 distinct CDR3 sequences; its ten largest clones have over 1.1%. The sequenced sample was blood T cells: a sorted CD56 or NKG2C T cell subset, CD4+ or CD8+ T cells, or bulk PBMC T cells (not recorded which). The receptors here all came from a woman aged 50 to 65 in good health.

The J gene is TRBJ2-1, the V gene TRBV11-3. Germline lookup yields CDR1 SGHNT and CDR2 YENEEA. There are 13 residues in the CDR3. CDR3 loop: CASSPSNIDEQFF.

The chain joins TRBV6-6 to TRBJ2-3; TCRdb's D gene call, TRBD2, goes unchecked for lack of DNA. Germline V lookup: CDR1 MNHNY, CDR2 SVGAGI (reference sequence). This CDR3 is 18 amino acids long. The CDR3 loop is CASSPLSRLAGGTDTQYF.

This chain joins TRBV9 and TRBJ1-1; TCRdb's D call of TRBD1 is untestable without DNA. The CDR3 has 16 amino acids. In germline, CDR1 is SGDLS, CDR2 YYNGEE. The CDR3 loop is CASSVGPQGMNTEAFF.

This chain connects TRBV10-3 to TRBJ2-1; TCRdb designates TRBD2, a call that cannot be tested without DNA. The CDR3 covers 12 residues. Germline values: CDR1 ENHRY, CDR2 SYGVKD. The CDR3: CAISEQGGEQFF.